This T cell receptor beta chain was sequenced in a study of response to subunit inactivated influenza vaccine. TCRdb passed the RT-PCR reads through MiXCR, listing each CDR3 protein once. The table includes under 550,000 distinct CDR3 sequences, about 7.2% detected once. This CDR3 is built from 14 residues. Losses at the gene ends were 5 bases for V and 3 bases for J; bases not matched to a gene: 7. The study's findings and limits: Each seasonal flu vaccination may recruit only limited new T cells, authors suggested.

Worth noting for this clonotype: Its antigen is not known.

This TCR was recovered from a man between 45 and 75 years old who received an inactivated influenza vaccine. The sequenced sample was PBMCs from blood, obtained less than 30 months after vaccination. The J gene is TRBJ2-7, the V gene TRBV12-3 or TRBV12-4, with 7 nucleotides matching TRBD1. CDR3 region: CASSLRQGNYEQYF. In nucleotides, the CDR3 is TGTGCCAGCAGTCTGAGACAGGGTAACTACGAGCAGTACTTC.